This entry lists 26 T cell receptor beta chains sequenced from one sample in a study of cytomegalovirus exposure and HLA in healthy donors. Amplification used 60 Vbeta primers and 13 Jbeta primers. Sequencing was performed with immunoSEQ multiplex PCR; in TCRdb, only in-frame clones are kept and a portion is missing. The sample holds around 180,000 clones, over 65% seen once. Sequencing was done on a sample of PBMCs. Every receptor here comes from a woman aged 25 to 39 in good health and CMV-seropositive.

CDR3 nucleotide sequence: TGTGCCAGCAGTATGGGACTAGCGGGAGGCGAGCAGTACTTC. Its translation is CASSMGLAGGEQYF. This chain connects TRBV27 to TRBJ2-7, with 15 bases that match TRBD2. Trimming removed 5 bases from V and 6 bases from J; junction bases left unmatched: 2. In germline, CDR1 is MNHEY, CDR2 SMNVEV (reference sequence). The CDR3 contains 14 residues.

J is TRBJ2-3 and V is TRBV28; possibly TRBD2 for D (6 bases). CDR1 is MDHEN, CDR2 SYDVKM, per germline. Trimming removed 1 base from V and 1 base from J, with 12 bases in between. The CDR3 is 16 amino acids. This CDR3 is CASSLSDPGGTDTQYF. CDR3 sequence (DNA): TGTGCCAGCAGTTTATCTGACCCGGGGGGCACAGATACGCAGTATTTT.

This clone was seen a single time. The chain employs TRBV5-1 and TRBJ2-1; D may be TRBD2 (6 bases). Trimming shortened V by 2 bases and J by 5 bases, and 8 bases separated the two germline ends. This CDR3 spans 13 amino acids. Germline CDR1 SGHRS, CDR2 YFSETQ. In DNA form, the CDR3 reads TGCGCCAGCAGCTTAGCGGGTAACAATGAGCAGTTCTTC. Protein: CASSLAGNNEQFF.

The CDR3 reads CASSLGHEGAATNEKLFF. The CDR3, as DNA: TGCGCCAGCAGCCTTGGCCATGAGGGGGCTGCAACTAATGAAAAACTGTTTTTT. The rearrangement uses TRBV4-1 and TRBJ1-4, with 7 positions matching TRBD1. The V gene end was trimmed by 4 bases and the J gene end by 0 bases; junction bases not matched to a gene: 11. CDR1 is MGHRA and CDR2 is YSYEKL in the germline V gene. This CDR3 contains 18 residues.

The chain joins TRBV7-2 to TRBJ2-7; 10 nucleotides agree with TRBD2. The CDR3 runs 17 residues. CDR1 and CDR2 from the germline V gene are SGHTA and FQGNSA. With 4 bases clipped from V and 2 bases from J, the junction kept 11 bases outside the gene matches. This chain's CDR3 is CASSSKVGTSAPYEQYF. The CDR3 DNA is TGTGCCAGCAGCTCGAAAGTAGGGACTAGCGCACCCTACGAGCAGTACTTC.

The gene calls are TRBV10-1 and TRBJ2-4; tentative D call: TRBD1 (5 bases). CDR3 length: 16 amino acids. Trimming pared 0 bases from V and 0 bases from J, leaving 9 bases between. CDR1 WNHNN and CDR2 SYGVQD come from the germline V gene (reference sequence). The CDR3 sequence: CASSESSGLAKNIQYF. As DNA, the CDR3 is TGCGCCAGCAGTGAGTCCTCAGGGCTAGCCAAAAACATTCAGTACTTC.

The sample holds a few counts of this clone. The V and J genes are TRBV6-5 and TRBJ1-1; D is unresolved. Germline V gives CDR1 MNHEY, CDR2 SVGAGI. Trimming pared 2 bases from V and 7 bases from J, leaving 11 bases between. The CDR3 extends over 13 amino acids. Here the CDR3 reads CASSYRDLNEAFF. CDR3 bases: TGTGCCAGCAGTTACCGGGATTTAAATGAAGCTTTCTTT.

This chain connects TRBV5-6 to TRBJ2-2; D remains ambiguous. With 1 base removed from V and 4 bases from J, the gap between germline ends came to 8 bases. Germline V gene lookup returns CDR1 SGHDT and CDR2 YYEEEE. This CDR3 contains 14 residues. CDR3 region: CASSLIAVTGELFF. Written as DNA, the CDR3 is TGTGCCAGCAGCTTGATCGCAGTCACCGGGGAGCTGTTTTTT.

V usage is TRBV27 and J usage is TRBJ2-7; 15 bases are a match to TRBD2. Per germline, CDR1 MNHEY and CDR2 SMNVEV (reference sequence). V lost 5 bases, J lost 2 bases, and 4 bases stayed unmatched. The CDR3 consists of 16 residues. The CDR3 DNA is TGTGCCAGCAGTGCTGGGACTAGCGGGAGGACCTACGAGCAGTACTTC. It translates to CASSAGTSGRTYEQYF.

The chain uses TRBV5-1 and TRBJ2-2, with TRBD1 identical over 7 bases. The CDR3 runs to 14 residues. V shed 4 bases and J 3 bases; nucleotides not matched to a gene: 3. CDR1 and CDR2 (germline): SGHRS, YFSETQ. CDR3 sequence (DNA): TGCGCCAGCAGCGATCAGGGGGACACCGGGGAGCTGTTTTTT. It codes for CASSDQGDTGELFF.

The rearrangement joins TRBV19 to TRBJ2-5; 9 positions agree with TRBD2. Trimming at V came to 3 bases and at J to 2 bases, leaving 16 bases not matched to a gene. The length of the CDR3 is 19 residues. Germline CDR1 reads LNHDA; CDR2 reads SQIVND (reference sequence). The CDR3 nucleotides are TGTGCCAGTAGTATCGGGGGCGGTTTTTCTAGCGGGGAACAAGAGACCCAGTACTTC. It translates to CASSIGGGFSSGEQETQYF.

The CDR3 DNA is TGTGCCATCAGTGGACGGACTATGGACCTCTATGGCTACACCTTC. Its protein is CAISGRTMDLYGYTF. J is TRBJ1-2 and V is TRBV10-3; D not resolved. V gave up 4 bases and J gave up 4 bases, with 16 bases separating them. CDR1 is ENHRY, CDR2 SYGVKD, per germline. The CDR3 runs to 15 residues.

V gene TRBV15 combines with J gene TRBJ1-3; the match to TRBD1 covers 7 bases. CDR1 and CDR2 (germline): LNHNV, YYDKDF (reference sequence). CDR3 size: 17 residues. Germline trimming cut 0 bases from V and 3 bases from J; bases unmatched to any gene: 8. CDR3 loop: CATSREHTGAGGNTIYF. DNA for the CDR3: TGTGCCACCAGCAGAGAACATACAGGGGCGGGTGGAAACACCATATATTTT.

The chain couples TRBV28 to TRBJ2-3, with D tentatively TRBD2 (5 bases). This CDR3 has 14 residues. CDR1 is MDHEN and CDR2 is SYDVKM in the germline V gene. The V and J ends lost 7 bases and 1 base respectively, with 12 bases between them. CDR3 nucleotides: TGTGCCAGCACACGGAGGCGGGGCACAGATACGCAGTATTTT. It encodes CASTRRRGTDTQYF.

The gene calls are TRBV28 and TRBJ2-4, with D hard to call. V was clipped by 2 bases and J by 7 bases, with 9 bases between them. Germline V lookup: CDR1 MDHEN, CDR2 SYDVKM. The CDR3 is made up of 13 amino acids. In DNA, the CDR3 is TGTGCCAGCAGTTTACTCGTGGCCAACATTCAGTACTTC. It codes for CASSLLVANIQYF.

V gene TRBV2 combines with J gene TRBJ1-5; TRBD1 aligns across 8 bases. The V gene's germline CDR1 is SNHLY and CDR2 FYNNEI. V gave up 4 bases and J gave up 7 bases; unmatched junction bases: 3. The CDR3 length is 13 residues. CDR3 residues: CASSAQGEQPQHF. The CDR3 nucleotides read TGTGCCAGCAGTGCACAGGGGGAACAGCCCCAGCATTTT.

This clone was counted only a few times. This chain uses TRBV11-3 with TRBJ2-1; TRBD1 matches 10 bases. This CDR3 is built from 14 residues. V lost 5 bases to trimming and J lost 7 bases; unmatched junction nucleotides: 5. Germline V gives CDR1 SGHNT, CDR2 YENEEA. This CDR3 is CASSTRTGGNEQFF. In nucleotides, the CDR3 is TGTGCCAGCAGCACCCGGACAGGGGGGAATGAGCAGTTCTTC.

The rearrangement joins TRBV28 to TRBJ1-5, with D perhaps matching TRBD1 (6 bases). Trimming stripped 5 bases from V and 4 bases from J, with 12 bases between. The CDR3 consists of 14 residues. CDR1 is MDHEN and CDR2 is SYDVKM in the germline V gene. The CDR3 bases are TGTGCCAGCAGTCGGGACACCTTTAATCAGCCCCAGCATTTT. Protein sequence: CASSRDTFNQPQHF.

The chain joins TRBV7-9 to TRBJ2-3, with unresolved D. Germline-derived CDR1 and CDR2 are SEHNR and FQNEAQ (reference sequence). Trimming cost V 5 bases and J 0 bases, with 12 bases left between them. CDR3 size: 15 residues. The CDR3 nucleotides are TGTGCCAGCAGCCACTCCGGTGCTAGCACAGATACGCAGTATTTT. It translates to CASSHSGASTDTQYF.

This clone was observed a few times. The chain couples TRBV11-3 to TRBJ2-1; TRBD1 matches 7 bases. The junction had 18 bases not matched to a gene; V was cut back by 5 bases and J by 8 bases. The CDR3 loop spans 17 amino acids. Germline V gene lookup returns CDR1 SGHNT and CDR2 YENEEA. The CDR3 loop reads CASSDVDRPSPFDEQFF. Here the CDR3 DNA reads TGTGCCAGCAGCGATGTGGACAGGCCTTCACCTTTTGATGAGCAGTTCTTC.

The rearrangement links TRBV5-4 to TRBJ2-4; no clear D. The length of the CDR3 is 13 residues. CDR1 and CDR2 (germline): SGHNT, YYREEE (reference sequence). With 4 bases removed from V and 7 bases from J, the gap between germline ends came to 12 bases. The CDR3 nucleotides are TGTGCCAGCAGCGCCTTCAAAGAGAACATTCAGTACTTC. Translated: CASSAFKENIQYF.

This clone was observed once. The chain couples TRBV10-3 to TRBJ2-7, with D tentatively TRBD1 (6 bases). CDR1 and CDR2 (germline): ENHRY, SYGVKD. With 4 bases removed from V and 2 bases from J, the gap between germline ends came to 9 bases. The CDR3 extends over 13 amino acids. The DNA of the CDR3 is TGTGCCATCAGTGGGACAGTGGCCTACGAGCAGTACTTC. It is translated as CAISGTVAYEQYF.

V gene TRBV28 combines with J gene TRBJ2-7; TRBD1 might be the D (5 bases). Trimming removed 6 bases from V and 3 bases from J, with 21 bases in between. The germline V gene has CDR1 MDHEN and CDR2 SYDVKM. This CDR3 is 16 amino acids long. CDR3 bases: TGTGCCAGCAGCCCTACAGGTTATTGGATGGGCTACGAGCAGTACTTC. Translation: CASSPTGYWMGYEQYF.

The chain combines TRBV9 with TRBJ1-2, with 8 bases identical to TRBD1. CDR1 and CDR2 (germline): SGDLS, YYNGEE. The V gene end was trimmed by 3 bases and the J gene end by 4 bases; junction bases not matched to a gene: 5. The length of the CDR3 is 14 residues. The CDR3 protein is CASSARTGLYGYTF. The CDR3 bases are TGTGCCAGCAGCGCCCGGACAGGGCTCTATGGCTACACCTTC.

This sequence joins TRBV19 and TRBJ1-2; D unclear. The V end lost 6 bases, the J end lost 4 bases, and 15 bases lay between the germline ends. The CDR3 extends over 14 amino acids. Per the germline V gene, CDR1 is LNHDA and CDR2 is SQIVND (reference sequence). As DNA, the CDR3 is TGTGCCAGTAGCTCTCCTGAGGCGCTCTATGGCTACACCTTC. It codes for CASSSPEALYGYTF.

This sequence joins TRBV25-1 and TRBJ1-3; unclear D gene. Per the germline V gene, CDR1 is MGHDK and CDR2 is SYGVNS. This CDR3 is 16 amino acids long. Trimming stripped 0 bases from V and 0 bases from J, with 9 bases between. CDR3 loop: CASSEYRGNSGNTIYF. The CDR3 DNA sequence: TGTGCCAGCAGTGAATATCGGGGAAACTCTGGAAACACCATATATTTT.